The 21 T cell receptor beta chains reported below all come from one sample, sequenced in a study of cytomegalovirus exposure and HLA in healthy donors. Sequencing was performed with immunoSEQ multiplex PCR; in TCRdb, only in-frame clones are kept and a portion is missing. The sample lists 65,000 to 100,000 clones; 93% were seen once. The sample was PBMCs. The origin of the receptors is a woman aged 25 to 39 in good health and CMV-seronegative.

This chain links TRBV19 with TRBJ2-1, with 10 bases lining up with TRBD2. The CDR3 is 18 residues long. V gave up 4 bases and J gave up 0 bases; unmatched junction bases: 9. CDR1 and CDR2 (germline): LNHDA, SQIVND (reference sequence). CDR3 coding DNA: TGTGCCAGTAGTAAGGCGGCTAGCGGGAGAACCTCCTACAATGAGCAGTTCTTC. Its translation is CASSKAASGRTSYNEQFF. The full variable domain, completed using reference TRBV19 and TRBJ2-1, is DGGITQSPKYLFRKEGQNVTLSCEQNLNHDAMYWYRQDPGQGLRLIYYSQIVNDFQKGDIAEGYSVSREKKESFPLTVTSAQKNPTAFYLCASSKAASGRTSYNEQFFGPGTRLTVL.

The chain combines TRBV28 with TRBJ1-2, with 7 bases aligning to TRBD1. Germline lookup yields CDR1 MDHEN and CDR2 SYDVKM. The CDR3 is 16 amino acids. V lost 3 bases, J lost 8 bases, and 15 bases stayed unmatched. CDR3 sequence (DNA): TGTGCCAGCAGTTTCCCCGCATCGACAGGGATGGAGGGCTACACCTTC. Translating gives CASSFPASTGMEGYTF.

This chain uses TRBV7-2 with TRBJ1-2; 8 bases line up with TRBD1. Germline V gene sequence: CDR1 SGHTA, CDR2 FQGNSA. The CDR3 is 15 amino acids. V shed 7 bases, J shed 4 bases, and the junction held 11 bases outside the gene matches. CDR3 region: CASINSGGSLYGYTF. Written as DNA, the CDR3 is TGTGCCAGCATAAATTCAGGGGGCAGCCTCTATGGCTACACCTTC.

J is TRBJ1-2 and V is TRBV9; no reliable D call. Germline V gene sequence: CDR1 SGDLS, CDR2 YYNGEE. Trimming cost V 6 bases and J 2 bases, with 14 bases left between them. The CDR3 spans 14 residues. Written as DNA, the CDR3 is TGTGCCAGCAAAAGAGACGGACTCAACTATGGCTACACCTTC. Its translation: CASKRDGLNYGYTF. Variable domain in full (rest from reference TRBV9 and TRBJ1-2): DSGVTQTPKHLITATGQRVTLRCSPRSGDLSVYWYQQSLDQGLQFLIQYYNGEERAKGNILERFSAQQFPDLHSELNLSSLELGDSALYFCASKRDGLNYGYTFGSGTRLTVV.

This CDR3 reads CASSFDSSPNEKLFF. The CDR3 coding sequence is TGTGCCAGCTCATTCGACAGTTCTCCTAATGAAAAACTGTTTTTT. V gene TRBV18 combines with J gene TRBJ1-4; a possible D gene is TRBD1 (5 bases). This CDR3 is built from 15 residues. The ends were cut back, 5 bases at V and 3 bases at J, with 13 bases in the middle. Germline V gene data show CDR1 as KGHSH and CDR2 as LQKENI. The full variable domain, its missing parts supplied by reference TRBV18 and TRBJ1-4, is NAGVMQNPRHLVRRRGQEARLRCSPMKGHSHVYWYRQLPEEGLKFMVYLQKENIIDESGMPKERFSAEFPKEGPSILRIQQVVRGDSAAYFCASSFDSSPNEKLFFGSGTQLSVL.

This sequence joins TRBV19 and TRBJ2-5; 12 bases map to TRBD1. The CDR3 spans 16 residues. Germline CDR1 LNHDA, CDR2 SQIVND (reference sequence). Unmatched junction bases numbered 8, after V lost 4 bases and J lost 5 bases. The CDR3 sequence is CASSTGTGGFGETQYF. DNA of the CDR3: TGTGCCAGTAGTACCGGGACAGGGGGCTTTGGGGAGACCCAGTACTTC.

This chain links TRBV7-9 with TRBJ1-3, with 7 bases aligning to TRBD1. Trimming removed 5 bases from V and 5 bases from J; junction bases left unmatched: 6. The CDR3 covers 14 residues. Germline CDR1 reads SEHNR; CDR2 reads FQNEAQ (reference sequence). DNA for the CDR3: TGTGCCAGCAGCCCTGGGACAGCTAGAAACACCATATATTTT. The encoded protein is CASSPGTARNTIYF.

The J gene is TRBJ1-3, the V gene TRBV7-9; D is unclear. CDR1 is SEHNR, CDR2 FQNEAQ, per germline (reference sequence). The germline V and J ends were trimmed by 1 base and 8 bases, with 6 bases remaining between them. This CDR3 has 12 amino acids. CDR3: CASSLGEYTIYF. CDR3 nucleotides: TGTGCCAGCAGCTTAGGGGAGTACACCATATATTTT.

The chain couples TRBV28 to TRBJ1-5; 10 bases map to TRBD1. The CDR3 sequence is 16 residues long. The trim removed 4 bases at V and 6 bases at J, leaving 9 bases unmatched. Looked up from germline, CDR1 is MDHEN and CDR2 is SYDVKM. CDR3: CASSSPRQGAFQPQHF. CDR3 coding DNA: TGTGCCAGCAGTTCTCCTCGACAGGGGGCCTTTCAGCCCCAGCATTTT.

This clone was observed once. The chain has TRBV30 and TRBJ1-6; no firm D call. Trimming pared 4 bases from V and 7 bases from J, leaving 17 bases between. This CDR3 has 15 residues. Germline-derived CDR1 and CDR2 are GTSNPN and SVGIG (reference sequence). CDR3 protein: CAWTPLRTGNSPLHF. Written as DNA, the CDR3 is TGTGCCTGGACCCCCCTCAGGACGGGAAATTCACCCCTCCACTTT.

The CDR3, as DNA: TGTGCCAGCAGTGAAGGGACTCCTAAATTTACCTACGAGCAGTACTTC. Translated, it gives CASSEGTPKFTYEQYF. The V call is TRBV6-1, the J call TRBJ2-7, with D tentatively TRBD2 (5 bases). Trimming removed 1 base from V and 2 bases from J, with 15 bases in between. This CDR3 is built from 16 residues. The germline gives CDR1 MNHNS, CDR2 SASEGT.

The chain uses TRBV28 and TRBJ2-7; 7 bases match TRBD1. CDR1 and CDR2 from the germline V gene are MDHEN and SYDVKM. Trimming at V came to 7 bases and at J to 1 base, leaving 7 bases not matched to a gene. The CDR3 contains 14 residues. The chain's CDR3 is CASTNWDSSYEQYF. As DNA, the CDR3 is TGTGCCAGCACCAATTGGGACAGTTCCTACGAGCAGTACTTC. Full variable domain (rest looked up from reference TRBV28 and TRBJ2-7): DVKVTQSSRYLVKRTGEKVFLECVQDMDHENMFWYRQDPGLGLRLIYFSYDVKMKEKGDIPEGYSVSREKKERFSLILESASTNQTSMYLCASTNWDSSYEQYFGPGTRLTVT.

The CDR3 nucleotides read TGTGCCTGGAGTGTACTTGGCAGGGGTGTTACTGAAGCTTTCTTT. Protein sequence: CAWSVLGRGVTEAFF. V is TRBV30 and J is TRBJ1-1; TRBD1 might be the D (6 bases). Germline V gene sequence: CDR1 GTSNPN, CDR2 SVGIG (reference sequence). The length of the CDR3 is 15 residues. The V gene lost 0 bases and the J gene lost 5 bases, with 16 bases spanning the gap.

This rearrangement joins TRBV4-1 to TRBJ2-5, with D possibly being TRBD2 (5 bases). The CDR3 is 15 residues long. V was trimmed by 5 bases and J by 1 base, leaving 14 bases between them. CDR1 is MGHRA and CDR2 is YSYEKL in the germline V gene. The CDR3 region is CASSGTREGQETQYF. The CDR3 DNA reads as TGCGCCAGCAGCGGAACAAGAGAGGGCCAAGAGACCCAGTACTTC.

The CDR3 spells CASSLGQAGELFF. The CDR3 coding sequence is TGTGCCAGCAGCTTGGGCCAAGCCGGGGAGCTGTTTTTT. The V and J genes are TRBV11-2 and TRBJ2-2; D gene uncertain. The V end was cut by 3 bases, the J end by 6 bases, with 8 bases between. This CDR3 has 13 residues. Per the germline V gene, CDR1 is SGHAT and CDR2 is FQNNGV. Full variable domain (remainder filled in from reference TRBV11-2 and TRBJ2-2): EAGVAQSPRYKIIEKRQSVAFWCNPISGHATLYWYQQILGQGPKLLIQFQNNGVVDDSQLPKDRFSAERLKGVDSTLKIQPAKLEDSAVYLCASSLGQAGELFFGEGSRLTVL.

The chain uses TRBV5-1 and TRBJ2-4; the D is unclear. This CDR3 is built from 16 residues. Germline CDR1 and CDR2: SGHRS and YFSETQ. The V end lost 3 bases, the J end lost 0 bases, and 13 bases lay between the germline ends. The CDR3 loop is CASSSTAQLAKNIQYF. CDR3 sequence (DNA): TGCGCCAGCAGCTCTACAGCCCAACTAGCCAAAAACATTCAGTACTTC.

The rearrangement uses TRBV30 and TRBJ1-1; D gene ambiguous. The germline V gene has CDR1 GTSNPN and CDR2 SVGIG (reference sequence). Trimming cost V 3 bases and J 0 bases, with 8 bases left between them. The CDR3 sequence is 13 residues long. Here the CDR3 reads CAWRRELNTEAFF. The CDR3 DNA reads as TGTGCCTGGAGGCGTGAATTGAACACTGAAGCTTTCTTT.

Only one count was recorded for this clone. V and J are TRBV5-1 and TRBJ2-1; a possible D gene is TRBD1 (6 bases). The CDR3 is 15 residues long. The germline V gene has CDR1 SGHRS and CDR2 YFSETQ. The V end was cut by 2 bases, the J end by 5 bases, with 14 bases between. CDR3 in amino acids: CASSFSGHENNEQFF. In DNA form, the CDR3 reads TGCGCCAGCAGCTTTTCGGGACACGAAAACAATGAGCAGTTCTTC.

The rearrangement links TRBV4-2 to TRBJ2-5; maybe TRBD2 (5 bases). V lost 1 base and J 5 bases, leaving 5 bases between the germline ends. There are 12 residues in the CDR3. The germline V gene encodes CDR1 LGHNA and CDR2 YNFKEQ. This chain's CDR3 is CASSQGEETQYF. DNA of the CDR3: TGTGCCAGCAGCCAAGGGGAGGAGACCCAGTACTTC.

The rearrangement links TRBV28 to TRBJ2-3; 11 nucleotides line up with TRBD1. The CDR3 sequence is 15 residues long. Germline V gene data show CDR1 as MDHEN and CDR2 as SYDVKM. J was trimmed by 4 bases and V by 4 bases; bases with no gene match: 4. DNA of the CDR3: TGTGCCAGCAGTTCTCGGACAGGGGGCGCAGATACGCAGTATTTT. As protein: CASSSRTGGADTQYF.

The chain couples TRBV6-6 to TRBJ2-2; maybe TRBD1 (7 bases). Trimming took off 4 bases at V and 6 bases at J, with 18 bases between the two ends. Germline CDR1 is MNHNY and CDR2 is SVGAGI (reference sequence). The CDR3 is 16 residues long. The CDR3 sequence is CASSSPLGGGAGELFF. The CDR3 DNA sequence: TGTGCCAGCAGTTCCCCCCTAGGGGGCGGGGCCGGGGAGCTGTTTTTT.